Listed below are T cell receptor beta chains from one sample, sequenced in a study of preoperative IRX-2 immunotherapy in early breast cancer. The data were produced by immunoSEQ multiplex PCR, yet TCRdb's version contains in-frame clones alone and is incomplete. Here the sample spans almost 35,000 clones, about 95% being singletons. Collection of the sample occurred from a patient treated with IRX-2 immunotherapy. All receptors come from a human donor with breast cancer. Each CDR3 is given with its conserved first and last residue.

V gene	J gene	CDR3 protein
TRBV5-4	TRBJ1-2	CASSLAGNGDGYTF
TRBV5-4	TRBJ2-3	CASSSGTFTDTQYF
TRBV10-3	TRBJ1-1	CAIREGTVNTEAFF
TRBV5-1	TRBJ2-3	CASHLSGRATSGPVVDTQYF
TRBV5-1	TRBJ1-6	CASSLEGQRSPLHF
TRBV2	TRBJ1-1	CASSFIIVNTEAFF
TRBV6-1	TRBJ2-7	CASSGLGNRGYEQYF
TRBV5-4	TRBJ2-3	CASSLKKGLSTDTQYF
TRBV10-3	TRBJ2-1	CAISESGDEQFF
TRBV18	TRBJ2-1	CASSPETSEQFF
TRBV7-9	TRBJ2-1	CASSRLAGDSYNEQFF
TRBV6-6	TRBJ1-1	CASSYARDKRTEAFF
TRBV7-3	TRBJ2-3	CASSLYTGGPGDTQYF
TRBV7-9	TRBJ1-1	CASSPLGGKRTEAFF
TRBV28	TRBJ2-1	CASSSGPSKQFF
TRBV9	TRBJ1-2	CASSPSGSGVNYGYTF
TRBV5-6	TRBJ1-5	CASSLWGRNNQPQHF
TRBV15	TRBJ1-4	CATSRDRRNWLTNEKLFF
TRBV18	TRBJ2-3	CASSPPEWTDTQYF
TRBV6-6	TRBJ1-3	CASSYSIGTGNTIYF
TRBV29-1	TRBJ1-2	CSVGVSQGYTF
TRBV7-8	TRBJ1-5	CASSFGRGVGNQPQHF
TRBV19	TRBJ1-5	CASSQLHQPQHF
TRBV5-4	TRBJ2-4	CASSLSGGLKNIQYF
TRBV2	TRBJ2-4	CASSLEGGRGNIQYF
TRBV2	TRBJ1-6	CASSGRAEARHF